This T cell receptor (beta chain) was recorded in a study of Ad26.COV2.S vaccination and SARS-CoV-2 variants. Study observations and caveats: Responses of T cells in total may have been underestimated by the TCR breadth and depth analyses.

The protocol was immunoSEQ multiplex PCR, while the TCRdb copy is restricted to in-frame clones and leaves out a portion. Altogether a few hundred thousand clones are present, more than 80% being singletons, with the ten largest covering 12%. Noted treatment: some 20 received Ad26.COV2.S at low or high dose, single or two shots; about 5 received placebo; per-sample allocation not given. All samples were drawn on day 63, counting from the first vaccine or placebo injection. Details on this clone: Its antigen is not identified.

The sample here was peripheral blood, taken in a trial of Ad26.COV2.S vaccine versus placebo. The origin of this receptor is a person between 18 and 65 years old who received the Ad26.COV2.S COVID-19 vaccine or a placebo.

DNA of the CDR3: TGTGCCGGGGGCCGGGGAGGGTCAGAGACCCAGTACTTC. It encodes CAGGRGGSETQYF. V usage is TRBV28 and J usage is TRBJ2-5, with D tentatively TRBD2 (7 bases). V dropped 11 bases and J dropped 4 bases, with 17 bases sitting between them. The CDR3 consists of 13 residues. Germline lookup yields CDR1 MDHEN and CDR2 SYDVKM.